What follows are 31 T cell receptor beta chains derived from one specimen sequenced in a study of shared clonotypes between healthy human individuals. The assay was immunoSEQ multiplex PCR, and TCRdb's table has in-frame clones only and misses some. The sample yields around 2.1 million clones, approximately 94% seen once. The sequenced material came from naive CD4+ T cells sorted from blood. Subset given: CD45RA+ positively selected. These receptors were obtained from a man younger than 35 in good health.

The V and J genes are TRBV5-1 and TRBJ2-7, with TRBD1 matching over 9 bases. Germline CDR1 reads SGHRS; CDR2 reads YFSETQ. V lost 2 bases to trimming and J lost 5 bases; unmatched junction nucleotides: 5. This CDR3 has 14 residues. The CDR3 bases are TGCGCCAGCAGCTTCGGGACAGGGTCCAACGAGCAGTACTTC. Amino acids: CASSFGTGSNEQYF. Supplemented by reference TRBV5-1 and TRBJ2-7, the full variable domain reads KAGVTQTPRYLIKTRGQQVTLSCSPISGHRSVSWYQQTPGQGLQFLFEYFSETQRNKGNFPGRFSGRQFSNSRSEMNVSTLELGDSALYLCASSFGTGSNEQYFGPGTRLTVT.

Notes on this clone: This sample includes further DNA sequences coding for the same CDR3. This rearrangement joins TRBV5-8 to TRBJ1-6; D remains ambiguous. The CDR3 runs 11 residues. Germline assignment: CDR1 SGHTS and CDR2 YDEGEE. V was cut by 4 bases and J by 7 bases, with 3 bases left in between. This chain's CDR3 is CASSPNSPLHF. The CDR3 DNA reads as TGTGCCAGCAGCCCAAATTCACCCCTCCACTTT.

The V gene is TRBV10-2, the J gene TRBJ2-7; D is perhaps TRBD1 (5 bases). V lost 4 bases and J 0 bases, leaving 22 bases between the germline ends. Per the germline V gene, CDR1 is WSHSY and CDR2 is SAAADI. This CDR3 has 18 residues. CDR3 protein: CASSGVADSSVPSYEQYF. The CDR3 nucleotides are TGCGCCAGCAGTGGGGTTGCAGACAGTTCGGTTCCCTCCTACGAGCAGTACTTC.

CDR3 nucleotide sequence: TGCGCCAGCAGCCTCGGACAGGTTGCTGAAAAACTGTTTTTT. This gives the protein CASSLGQVAEKLFF. J is TRBJ1-4 and V is TRBV5-1; 7 nucleotides align to TRBD1. Germline trimming cut 4 bases from V and 7 bases from J; bases unmatched to any gene: 7. Per germline, CDR1 SGHRS and CDR2 YFSETQ. The CDR3 runs 14 residues.

The chain uses TRBV6-5 and TRBJ2-7; possibly TRBD1 for D (6 bases). The ends were cut back, 2 bases at V and 3 bases at J, with 14 bases in the middle. The germline V gene encodes CDR1 MNHEY and CDR2 SVGAGI. The CDR3 has 15 residues. For the CDR3, the DNA is TGTGCCAGCAGTTACGGGACACTTGGAATCTACGAGCAGTACTTC. The encoded protein is CASSYGTLGIYEQYF.

The rearrangement uses TRBV15 and TRBJ2-5, with D unresolved. Germline V gene data show CDR1 as LNHNV and CDR2 as YYDKDF (reference sequence). Trimming left V 5 bases short and J 7 bases short, with 11 bases between. The CDR3 contains 12 residues. The CDR3 DNA sequence: TGTGCCACCAGCTGGCGGTGGGGGACCCAGTACTTC. It encodes CATSWRWGTQYF. The entire variable domain, with the rest obtained from reference TRBV15 and TRBJ2-5, is as follows: DAMVIQNPRYQVTQFGKPVTLSCSQTLNHNVMYWYQQKSSQAPKLLFHYYDKDFNNEADTPDNFQSRRPNTSFCFLDIRSPGLGDTAMYLCATSWRWGTQYFGPGTRLLVL.

The chain recombines TRBV2 with TRBJ2-2, with D unresolved. The V gene's germline CDR1 is SNHLY and CDR2 FYNNEI. CDR3 length: 13 residues. V lost 3 bases, J lost 7 bases, and 9 bases lay in between. DNA of the CDR3: TGTGCCAGCAGTGAGATTTTTAGCGGGGAGCTGTTTTTT. Translated: CASSEIFSGELFF.

The chain uses TRBV6-5 and TRBJ2-3; TRBD2 matches 8 bases. V trimming: 2 bases; J trimming: 4 bases; junction bases outside the gene matches: 5. CDR1 and CDR2 (germline): MNHEY, SVGAGI. The CDR3 has 15 amino acids. CDR3 sequence (DNA): TGTGCCAGCAGTTACCTAGCGGGCGGATCAGATACGCAGTATTTT. Translating gives CASSYLAGGSDTQYF.

CDR3 in amino acids: CASRDSGQESSYEQYF. For the CDR3, the DNA is TGTGCCAGCAGGGACTCGGGACAGGAGAGCTCCTACGAGCAGTACTTC. V gene TRBV21-1 combines with J gene TRBJ2-7; the table's D call of TRBD1 was not tested on the DNA. TRBV21-1 is a listed pseudogene. The length of the CDR3 is 16 residues.

The V call is TRBV27, the J call TRBJ2-4, with 10 bases that match TRBD1. V lost 4 bases, J lost 2 bases, and 2 bases stayed unmatched. The CDR3 spans 15 residues. The germline V gene has CDR1 MNHEY and CDR2 SMNVEV (reference sequence). CDR3 nucleotides: TGTGCCAGCAGTTCGGGACAGGGGTCCAAAAACATTCAGTACTTC. It is translated as CASSSGQGSKNIQYF.

The chain carries TRBV5-1 and TRBJ1-1; no clear D gene. The length of the CDR3 is 14 residues. Germline CDR1 is SGHRS and CDR2 is YFSETQ. V dropped 6 bases and J dropped 2 bases, with 14 bases sitting between them. The CDR3, as DNA: TGCGCCAGCAACGGTCTCGGCAGCAACACTGAAGCTTTCTTT. Protein sequence: CASNGLGSNTEAFF.

The genes are TRBV19 and TRBJ1-2; 12 nucleotides line up with TRBD1. The CDR3 runs to 15 residues. Germline trimming cut 5 bases from V and 8 bases from J; bases unmatched to any gene: 9. CDR1 and CDR2 from the germline V gene are LNHDA and SQIVND (reference sequence). Here the CDR3 DNA reads TGTGCCAGTAGTTGGGGACAGGGGGCTGTGGAGGGCTACACCTTC. It specifies CASSWGQGAVEGYTF.

This chain uses TRBV18 with TRBJ2-7, with TRBD1 matching over 7 bases. Germline assignment: CDR1 KGHSH and CDR2 LQKENI. This CDR3 spans 15 amino acids. With V trimmed by 4 bases and J by 0 bases, 6 bases remained unmatched. The CDR3: CASSRTGVGSYEQYF. The CDR3 region has the DNA TGTGCCAGCTCACGAACAGGGGTTGGCTCCTACGAGCAGTACTTC.

With regard to this clone: Other DNA sequences in this specimen translate into the identical CDR3. V is TRBV7-9 and J is TRBJ2-3; D not certain. Trimming cost V 4 bases and J 3 bases, with 2 bases left between them. The CDR3 spans 11 residues. CDR1 is SEHNR, CDR2 FQNEAQ, per germline (reference sequence). The DNA of the CDR3 is TGTGCCAGCAGCTATACAGATACGCAGTATTTT. Protein product: CASSYTDTQYF.

The rearrangement joins TRBV6-5 to TRBJ1-1; a weak D match, TRBD1 (5 bases). The germline V gene has CDR1 MNHEY and CDR2 SVGAGI. This CDR3 contains 16 residues. Trimming removed 2 bases at V and 1 base at J, with 14 bases between. CDR3 nucleotides: TGTGCCAGCAGTTACCGCAGACAGACCTCGAACACTGAAGCTTTCTTT. It yields the protein CASSYRRQTSNTEAFF.

Of note for this clone: Within the sample, other DNA sequences also encode this same CDR3. The chain uses TRBV5-4 and TRBJ2-7, with D perhaps matching TRBD1 (5 bases). The CDR3 has 13 residues. Germline V gives CDR1 SGHNT, CDR2 YYREEE (reference sequence). V dropped 1 base and J dropped 3 bases, with 8 bases sitting between them. Here the CDR3 reads CASSLRGSYEQYF. In DNA form, the CDR3 reads TGTGCCAGCAGCTTGAGGGGAAGCTACGAGCAGTACTTC. The full variable domain, rest sourced from reference TRBV5-4 and TRBJ2-7, is ETGVTQSPTHLIKTRGQQVTLRCSSQSGHNTVSWYQQALGQGPQFIFQYYREEENGRGNFPPRFSGLQFPNYSSELNVNALELDDSALYLCASSLRGSYEQYFGPGTRLTVT.

V and J are TRBV5-6 and TRBJ2-5; no clear D. The V gene's germline CDR1 is SGHDT and CDR2 YYEEEE. The ends were cut back, 0 bases at V and 5 bases at J, with 14 bases in the middle. The CDR3 loop spans 15 amino acids. In nucleotides, the CDR3 is TGTGCCAGCAGCTTGGGCGTTCGTCTTTTTGAGACCCAGTACTTC. This encodes CASSLGVRLFETQYF.

In its sample, this clone was seen a few times. The chain couples TRBV5-6 to TRBJ1-5; 7 bases line up with TRBD1. CDR1 and CDR2 (germline): SGHDT, YYEEEE. V shed 4 bases and J 6 bases; nucleotides not matched to a gene: 4. This CDR3 region has 13 residues. CDR3 protein: CASSEAGGQPQHF. CDR3 DNA sequence: TGTGCCAGCAGCGAGGCAGGGGGTCAGCCCCAGCATTTT.

Here the CDR3 reads CASSYDVGAKGEKLFF. As DNA, the CDR3 is TGTGCCAGCAGTTACGATGTAGGGGCGAAAGGGGAAAAACTGTTTTTT. The chain recombines TRBV6-6 with TRBJ1-4; possible D gene TRBD1, 5 bases. Per germline, CDR1 MNHNY and CDR2 SVGAGI (reference sequence). V shed 2 bases and J shed 8 bases, with 18 bases lying between them. CDR3 length: 16 amino acids.

V and J are TRBV7-8 and TRBJ2-7; a possible D gene is TRBD2 (5 bases). With 2 bases removed from V and 1 base from J, the gap between germline ends came to 12 bases. The CDR3 is 15 residues long. Germline V lookup: CDR1 SGHVS, CDR2 FQNEAQ. The CDR3 bases are TGTGCCAGCAGCTTATGGTCTAGCATTTCCTACGAGCAGTACTTC. It specifies CASSLWSSISYEQYF.

The chain recombines TRBV4-3 with TRBJ2-3; 12 nucleotides agree with TRBD2. After removal of 0 bases from V and 7 bases from J, the junction contained 5 bases not matched to a gene. CDR3 length: 16 amino acids. CDR1 is LGHNA, CDR2 YSLEER, per germline. CDR3 nucleotides: TGCGCCAGCAGCCAAGAACCTAGCGGGAGGGTACATACGCAGTATTTT. It yields the protein CASSQEPSGRVHTQYF.

V is TRBV28 and J is TRBJ1-3; D not resolved. This CDR3 contains 12 residues. Trimming removed 2 bases from V and 11 bases from J, with 10 bases in between. The germline gives CDR1 MDHEN, CDR2 SYDVKM. This chain's CDR3 is CASSLNQLAIYF. The CDR3 DNA sequence: TGTGCCAGCAGTTTAAACCAATTAGCCATATATTTT. The variable domain in full, with the rest retrieved from reference TRBV28 and TRBJ1-3, is DVKVTQSSRYLVKRTGEKVFLECVQDMDHENMFWYRQDPGLGLRLIYFSYDVKMKEKGDIPEGYSVSREKKERFSLILESASTNQTSMYLCASSLNQLAIYFGEGSWLTVV.

The chain carries TRBV6-6 and TRBJ1-1; TRBD1 is a possible D gene (5 bases). With 2 bases removed from V and 3 bases from J, the gap between germline ends came to 13 bases. Germline values: CDR1 MNHNY, CDR2 SVGAGI (reference sequence). The CDR3 loop spans 15 amino acids. Here the CDR3 DNA reads TGTGCCAGCAGTTACGAGGGGATTGGGGACACTGAAGCTTTCTTT. It codes for CASSYEGIGDTEAFF.

In this sample, this clone turned up once. V and J are TRBV4-3 and TRBJ1-1; D possibly corresponds to TRBD1 (5 bases). Germline CDR1 LGHNA, CDR2 YSLEER. The CDR3 length is 16 residues. Trimming stripped 0 bases from V and 1 base from J, with 12 bases between. Written as DNA, the CDR3 is TGCGCCAGCAGCCAAGATCTCGTTACAGGGAACACTGAAGCTTTCTTT. Its translation is CASSQDLVTGNTEAFF.

This clone was detected only once. CDR3 DNA sequence: TGTGCCAGCAGGTCTGCGGGAGGGACTGAAGCTTTCTTT. It yields the protein CASRSAGGTEAFF. The V gene is TRBV5-4, the J gene TRBJ1-1; no clear D. Germline CDR1 is SGHNT and CDR2 is YYREEE (reference sequence). The CDR3 sequence is 13 residues long. The V end was cut by 5 bases, the J end by 5 bases, with 13 bases between.

As concerns this clone: Other nucleotide sequences from this sample produce the same CDR3. This chain uses TRBV5-6 with TRBJ2-3; D assignment may be TRBD1 or TRBD2 (6 bases each). Germline V gives CDR1 SGHDT, CDR2 YYEEEE. V was trimmed by 2 bases and J by 6 bases, leaving 7 bases between them. This CDR3 spans 12 amino acids. The CDR3 region is CASSLGGDTQYF. CDR3 bases: TGTGCCAGCAGCTTAGGGGGGGATACGCAGTATTTT. Full variable domain (outside the CDR3, taken from reference TRBV5-6 and TRBJ2-3): DAGVTQSPTHLIKTRGQQVTLRCSPKSGHDTVSWYQQALGQGPQFIFQYYEEEERQRGNFPDRFSGHQFPNYSSELNVNALLLGDSALYLCASSLGGDTQYFGPGTRLTVL.

The V gene is TRBV18, the J gene TRBJ2-7; D is uncertain. The V end lost 6 bases, the J end lost 5 bases, and 11 bases lay between the germline ends. Looked up from germline, CDR1 is KGHSH and CDR2 is LQKENI. The CDR3 covers 12 residues. The CDR3 coding sequence is TGTGCCAGCTCGCGGCCTGGGGACGAGCAGTACTTC. Protein product: CASSRPGDEQYF.

The J gene is TRBJ1-1, the V gene TRBV5-5, with unresolved D. The germline V gene has CDR1 SGHKS and CDR2 YYEKEE (reference sequence). V lost 0 bases and J lost 1, with 4 bases in between. This CDR3 has 13 amino acids. The CDR3 loop reads CASSLDRNTEAFF. The CDR3 nucleotides are TGTGCCAGCAGCTTGGACAGGAACACTGAAGCTTTCTTT. Full variable domain (outside the CDR3, taken from reference TRBV5-5 and TRBJ1-1): DAGVTQSPTHLIKTRGQQVTLRCSPISGHKSVSWYQQVLGQGPQFIFQYYEKEERGRGNFPDRFSARQFPNYSSELNVNALLLGDSALYLCASSLDRNTEAFFGQGTRLTVV.

This sequence joins TRBV21-1 and TRBJ2-1; TRBD2 is the table's D call, not checked against the DNA. TRBV21-1 is reported as a pseudogene. CDR3 size: 12 residues. This CDR3 is CASSTTYNEQFF. DNA of the CDR3: TGTGCCAGCAGCACAACTTACAATGAGCAGTTCTTC.

This chain links TRBV6-1 with TRBJ1-2, with 7 bases fitting TRBD1. Germline CDR1 is MNHNS and CDR2 is SASEGT. Trimming at V came to 3 bases and at J to 4 bases, leaving 5 bases not matched to a gene. The CDR3 extends over 14 amino acids. CDR3 sequence reads: CASSERDSPYGYTF. The DNA of the CDR3 is TGTGCCAGCAGTGAGAGGGACAGTCCCTATGGCTACACCTTC.

This chain uses TRBV7-9 with TRBJ2-3, with 9 bases aligning to TRBD2. CDR1 is SEHNR, CDR2 FQNEAQ, per germline (reference sequence). The CDR3 spans 15 residues. Trimming took 6 bases from V and 4 from J; bases not matched to a gene: 8. CDR3 in amino acids: CASSLAGTRADTQYF. The CDR3 nucleotides are TGTGCCAGCAGTCTAGCGGGGACTAGGGCAGATACGCAGTATTTT. The complete variable domain, with remaining parts taken from reference TRBV7-9 and TRBJ2-3, reads DTGVSQNPRHKITKRGQNVTFRCDPISEHNRLYWYRQTLGQGPEFLTYFQNEAQLEKSRLLSDRFSAERPKGSFSTLEIQRTEQGDSAMYLCASSLAGTRADTQYFGPGTRLTVL.